What follows are 31 T cell receptor beta chains derived from one specimen sequenced in a study of blood T cell repertoires in COVID-19 (TCRdb year 2020). Library construction relied on the immunoSEQ multiplex PCR assay. Here the immuneACCESS table is served through TCRdb, limited to in-frame sequences with V and J called. Missing clones are a known gap in these copies; in checked studies unresolved V genes cover under half, and the rest lacks a known reason. The sample table shows 250,000 or so clones, and roughly 89% are seen once. The leading ten clones occupy under 2.5% of the sample. Material: peripheral blood. The receptors come from an older woman with COVID-19, enrolled during active disease.

This chain links TRBV18 with TRBJ2-2; D is perhaps TRBD1 (5 bases). The CDR3 spans 15 residues. Germline V CDR1 and CDR2: KGHSH, LQKENI. The V and J ends lost 0 bases and 6 bases respectively, with 11 bases between them. As DNA, the CDR3 is TGTGCCAGCTCACCACCGGCAGGGTTGTCCGGGGAGCTGTTTTTT. Translated: CASSPPAGLSGELFF. Full variable domain (rest looked up from reference TRBV18 and TRBJ2-2): NAGVMQNPRHLVRRRGQEARLRCSPMKGHSHVYWYRQLPEEGLKFMVYLQKENIIDESGMPKERFSAEFPKEGPSILRIQQVVRGDSAAYFCASSPPAGLSGELFFGEGSRLTVL.

The chain joins TRBV6-5 to TRBJ1-6; possibly TRBD1 for D (6 bases). V lost 5 bases and J lost 9, with 17 bases in between. Germline V gene sequence: CDR1 MNHEY, CDR2 SVGAGI. This CDR3 is built from 15 residues. The CDR3 spells CASSRSTGFSSPLHF. Written as DNA, the CDR3 is TGTGCCAGCAGTAGGAGCACAGGGTTTAGTTCACCCCTCCACTTT.

The genes are TRBV27 and TRBJ1-2; D uncertain. This CDR3 has 14 residues. In germline, CDR1 is MNHEY, CDR2 SMNVEV (reference sequence). Between the trimmed V and J ends, which lost 5 bases and 4 bases, there was a span of 14 bases. DNA for the CDR3: TGTGCCAGCAGTCCCCATGCGAGCGTCTATGGCTACACCTTC. This sequence encodes CASSPHASVYGYTF.

The chain links TRBV30 to TRBJ1-2; 7 bases are a match to TRBD1. The CDR3 has 14 amino acids. The trim removed 3 bases at V and 5 bases at J, leaving 9 bases unmatched. Germline V gene sequence: CDR1 GTSNPN, CDR2 SVGIG (reference sequence). The CDR3 nucleotides read TGTGCCTGGAGCCCGAGGGTGACAGGGTATGGCTACACCTTC. As protein: CAWSPRVTGYGYTF.

The chain couples TRBV5-5 to TRBJ2-3; 7 positions match TRBD1. CDR1 and CDR2 (germline): SGHKS, YYEKEE (reference sequence). V was pared by 5 bases and J by 2 bases, with 5 bases of the junction left unmatched. This CDR3 comprises 14 residues. The CDR3 loop is CASRPGQLTDTQYF. The CDR3 nucleotides read TGTGCCAGCAGGCCGGGACAGCTCACAGATACGCAGTATTTT.

The V gene is TRBV9, the J gene TRBJ2-3; tentatively, D is TRBD1 (5 bases). CDR3 length equals 15 residues. Between the trimmed V and J ends, which lost 4 bases and 3 bases, there was a span of 15 bases. The germline gives CDR1 SGDLS, CDR2 YYNGEE. As DNA, the CDR3 is TGTGCCAGCAGCACACAAACAGGCCGGACAGATACGCAGTATTTT. Translation: CASSTQTGRTDTQYF.

V is TRBV15 and J is TRBJ2-1, with 7 bases identical to TRBD1. The CDR3 length is 17 residues. Germline assignment: CDR1 LNHNV and CDR2 YYDKDF (reference sequence). J gave up 0 bases and V 5 bases, and 10 bases lay outside the gene matches. CDR3: CATSGPGTASSYNEQFF. The CDR3 region has the DNA TGTGCCACCAGCGGCCCCGGGACAGCTAGCTCCTACAATGAGCAGTTCTTC.

This chain joins TRBV7-2 and TRBJ2-2, with TRBD2 as a possible D gene (5 bases). The CDR3 is 15 residues long. Trimming shortened V by 5 bases and J by 5 bases, and 15 bases separated the two germline ends. CDR1 and CDR2 from the germline V gene are SGHTA and FQGNSA. The CDR3 DNA reads TGTGCCAGCAGCCCCCCAGGATCGGGGACCGGGGAGCTGTTTTTT. Its translation is CASSPPGSGTGELFF.

The chain combines TRBV3-1 (or the pseudogene TRBV3-2) with TRBJ1-4, with a weak D call TRBD1 (6 bases). CDR3 size: 15 residues. Trimming shortened V by 3 bases and J by 8 bases, and 16 bases separated the two germline ends. The germline CDR1 and CDR2 sequences are LGHDT and YNNKEL (reference sequence). CDR3 protein: CASSHPERGLEKLFF. CDR3 DNA: TGTGCCAGCAGCCACCCCGAGAGGGGGTTGGAAAAACTGTTTTTT.

The gene calls are TRBV19 and TRBJ1-5; D call uncertain. The germline V and J ends were trimmed by 11 bases and 2 bases, with 10 bases remaining between them. Germline CDR1 reads LNHDA; CDR2 reads SQIVND (reference sequence). This CDR3 spans 12 amino acids. The CDR3 DNA reads TGTGCCTCTTGCCCGGGCAATCAGCCCCAGCATTTT. Its protein is CASCPGNQPQHF.

The genes are TRBV28 and TRBJ1-6; 8 bases map to TRBD1. The CDR3 consists of 15 residues. V lost 7 bases to trimming and J lost 5 bases; unmatched junction nucleotides: 7. The germline CDR1 and CDR2 sequences are MDHEN and SYDVKM. The chain's CDR3 is CASTFSGQDNSPLHF. Written as DNA, the CDR3 is TGTGCCAGCACATTCTCGGGACAGGATAATTCACCCCTCCACTTT.

This clone appeared a single time. The chain couples TRBV10-3 to TRBJ2-2, with 7 bases aligning to TRBD1. This CDR3 spans 17 amino acids. Germline V CDR1 and CDR2: ENHRY, SYGVKD. The junction had 5 bases not matched to a gene; V was cut back by 1 base and J by 0 bases. The CDR3 region has the DNA TGTGCCATCAGTGAGTTAGGGGGCGCCGCGAACACCGGGGAGCTGTTTTTT. Translating gives CAISELGGAANTGELFF.

J is TRBJ2-1 and V is TRBV15, with D tentatively TRBD1 (7 bases). Germline CDR1 is LNHNV and CDR2 is YYDKDF (reference sequence). The CDR3 is 15 amino acids. V dropped 0 bases and J dropped 4 bases, with 10 bases sitting between them. This CDR3 is CATSRESGGYNEQFF. CDR3 sequence (DNA): TGTGCCACCAGCAGAGAGTCAGGGGGGTACAATGAGCAGTTCTTC.

The V gene is TRBV5-6, the J gene TRBJ1-3; no definite D call. CDR1 and CDR2 (germline): SGHDT, YYEEEE. The CDR3 contains 15 residues. V was shortened by 2 bases and J by 0 bases, with 9 bases between the two germline ends. CDR3 region: CASSFIGSSGNTIYF. DNA for the CDR3: TGTGCCAGCAGCTTTATCGGGAGCTCTGGAAACACCATATATTTT.

In DNA form, the CDR3 reads TGTGCCTGGAGAGCCCTGGCAGGGTACAACGAGCAGTACTTC. Protein sequence: CAWRALAGYNEQYF. V usage is TRBV30 and J usage is TRBJ2-7; maybe TRBD1 (5 bases). Germline CDR1 and CDR2: GTSNPN and SVGIG (reference sequence). Trimming cost V 3 bases and J 5 bases, with 17 bases left between them. This CDR3 contains 14 residues.

V and J are TRBV6-2 or TRBV6-3 and TRBJ2-5; 7 nucleotides align to TRBD1. CDR1 and CDR2 (germline): MNHEY, SVGEGT. V shed 2 bases, J shed 3 bases, and the junction held 3 bases outside the gene matches. This CDR3 region has 14 residues. CDR3: CASSYHRGEETQYF. DNA of the CDR3: TGTGCCAGCAGTTACCACAGGGGAGAAGAGACCCAGTACTTC.

The chain joins TRBV7-2 to TRBJ1-1; D is unresolved. Trimming pared 0 bases from V and 4 bases from J, leaving 9 bases between. This CDR3 has 14 amino acids. Germline CDR1 SGHTA, CDR2 FQGNSA. CDR3 nucleotide sequence: TGTGCCAGCAGCTTAGCGCATGCGGGCACTGAAGCTTTCTTT. Its protein product is CASSLAHAGTEAFF.

J is TRBJ2-7 and V is TRBV4-2, with 7 bases lining up with TRBD1. Germline CDR1 LGHNA, CDR2 YNFKEQ. V lost 4 bases to trimming and J lost 2 bases; unmatched junction nucleotides: 14. CDR3 size: 17 residues. As DNA, the CDR3 is TGTGCCAGCAGCCTCGACGGTACAGGGGCCGCGACCTACGAGCAGTACTTC. Translating it yields CASSLDGTGAATYEQYF.

This clone appeared a few times. The V and J genes are TRBV30 and TRBJ1-3; the D is unclear. In germline, CDR1 is GTSNPN, CDR2 SVGIG (reference sequence). The CDR3 has 16 amino acids. Trimming stripped 1 base from V and 0 bases from J, with 13 bases between. The CDR3 loop reads CAWSGNFAGSGNTIYF. In nucleotides, the CDR3 is TGTGCCTGGAGTGGTAACTTCGCCGGCTCTGGAAACACCATATATTTT.

The chain carries TRBV5-1 and TRBJ1-2; TRBD1 aligns across 8 bases. Germline V gene sequence: CDR1 SGHRS, CDR2 YFSETQ. V lost 3 bases, J lost 4 bases, and 5 bases stayed unmatched. The CDR3 is made up of 14 amino acids. The CDR3 DNA reads as TGCGCCAGCAGCTCAGGACAGGGCCGCTATGGCTACACCTTC. Residues: CASSSGQGRYGYTF.

The genes are TRBV6-5 and TRBJ2-2; tentative D call: TRBD1 (6 bases). The CDR3 is made up of 15 amino acids. The germline V gene encodes CDR1 MNHEY and CDR2 SVGAGI. This chain's CDR3 is CGTKGQGLNTGELFF. In DNA, the CDR3 is TGTGGCACAAAGGGGCAGGGGCTAAACACCGGGGAGCTGTTTTTT.

The V and J genes are TRBV6-2 or TRBV6-3 and TRBJ1-2; TRBD1 is a possible D gene (6 bases). With 4 bases removed from V and 4 bases from J, the gap between germline ends came to 13 bases. This CDR3 has 14 amino acids. The germline V gene has CDR1 MNHEY and CDR2 SVGEGT. The DNA for the CDR3 is TGTGCCAGCAGTTCCCACAGGGCCGGCTATGGCTACACCTTC. Encoded protein: CASSSHRAGYGYTF.

The CDR3 DNA reads TGTGCCAGTAGTAGATCCGGGAGCACAGGAAACACCATATATTTT. This translates into CASSRSGSTGNTIYF. The chain employs TRBV19 and TRBJ1-3, with D unclear. The CDR3 runs 15 residues. The germline CDR1 and CDR2 sequences are LNHDA and SQIVND (reference sequence). The ends were cut back, 4 bases at V and 4 bases at J, with 14 bases in the middle.

The genes are TRBV7-3 and TRBJ2-1; D is perhaps TRBD2 (5 bases). This CDR3 region has 13 residues. The germline V gene encodes CDR1 SGHTA and CDR2 FQGTGA. V gave up 5 bases and J gave up 5 bases, with 10 bases separating them. The DNA of the CDR3 is TGTGCCAGCAGCGGAGGACTGGACAATGAGCAGTTCTTC. As protein: CASSGGLDNEQFF.

This chain connects TRBV18 to TRBJ1-1, with D unclear. The CDR3 length is 11 residues. Germline V lookup: CDR1 KGHSH, CDR2 LQKENI. V lost 3 bases, J lost 10 bases, and 9 bases lay in between. The CDR3 loop is CASSPGPGAFF. CDR3 DNA sequence: TGTGCCAGCTCACCTGGGCCAGGAGCTTTCTTT.

This chain uses TRBV6-2 or TRBV6-3 with TRBJ1-1; perhaps TRBD1 as D (6 bases). This CDR3 comprises 14 residues. Per the germline V gene, CDR1 is MNHEY and CDR2 is SVGEGT. V lost 5 bases, J lost 2 bases, and 12 bases lay in between. This CDR3 is CASSRPTGNTEAFF. The CDR3 nucleotides read TGTGCCAGCAGTAGACCGACAGGAAACACTGAAGCTTTCTTT.

The chain combines TRBV3-1 (or the pseudogene TRBV3-2) with TRBJ1-4; tentative D call: TRBD1 (6 bases). Germline CDR1 is LGHDT and CDR2 is YNNKEL (reference sequence). The CDR3 contains 16 residues. Trimming removed 0 bases from V and 6 bases from J, with 14 bases in between. The CDR3 sequence is CASSQDSTGDDEKLFF. The DNA of the CDR3 is TGTGCCAGCAGCCAAGATTCGACAGGAGACGATGAAAAACTGTTTTTT.

This chain joins TRBV7-2 and TRBJ1-4, with TRBD1 matching over 8 bases. V shed 4 bases, J shed 9 bases, and the junction held 10 bases outside the gene matches. The CDR3 has 15 amino acids. The germline V gene has CDR1 SGHTA and CDR2 FQGNSA. CDR3 sequence (DNA): TGTGCCAGCAGCTCGCGACAGGGGCCGTCGAAAAAACTGTTTTTT. Its protein product is CASSSRQGPSKKLFF.

J is TRBJ2-7 and V is TRBV4-3, with 8 bases fitting TRBD2. The CDR3 has 15 residues. V was pared by 1 base and J by 5 bases, with 7 bases of the junction left unmatched. CDR1 is LGHNA, CDR2 YSLEER, per germline. The CDR3 DNA follows: TGCGCCAGCAGCCAAGTAGGTTCGGGGGGGAACGAGCAGTACTTC. Protein: CASSQVGSGGNEQYF.

This chain connects TRBV27 to TRBJ1-2; D is perhaps TRBD1 (5 bases). Trimming took 8 bases from V and 4 from J, leaving 17 bases between them. Germline loops: CDR1 MNHEY, CDR2 SMNVEV (reference sequence). The CDR3 has 14 residues. The CDR3 sequence: CASRLPGKGYGYTF. The CDR3 region has the DNA TGTGCCAGCCGCCTCCCAGGGAAAGGCTATGGCTACACCTTC.

The V gene is TRBV11-2, the J gene TRBJ1-1; D gene ambiguous. Looked up from germline, CDR1 is SGHAT and CDR2 is FQNNGV. Trimming took off 3 bases at V and 5 bases at J, with 19 bases between the two ends. The CDR3 consists of 16 residues. For the CDR3, the DNA is TGTGCCAGCAGCTTGTTCAACATCCTCCGGGGAACTGAAGCTTTCTTT. This encodes CASSLFNILRGTEAFF.